Listed below are T cell receptor beta chains from one sample, sequenced in a study of response to subunit inactivated influenza vaccine. TCRdb processed the RT-PCR reads anew with MiXCR; each CDR3 protein has one entry. The sample records some 190,000 distinct CDR3 sequences, approximately 15% being singletons. The material was CD8+ T cells sorted from PBMCs, obtained less than 6 days after vaccination. These receptors came from a man aged 50-60 years who received an inactivated influenza vaccine. Both conserved end residues are part of each CDR3. The D gene is left open where the match is weak. Size is omitted from some rows. Given values are once, few, many or a class for expanded clones.

few	TRBV6-6	TRBJ2-1	.	TGTGCCAGCAGCAAAGGGGCGCATGAGCAGTTCTTC	CASSKGAHEQFF
.	TRBV9	TRBJ2-2	.	TGTGCCAGCAGCGGAGTCCAGTCTCCCACACTCGGGGAGCTGTTTTTT	CASSGVQSPTLGELFF
.	TRBV12-3/TRBV12-4	TRBJ2-1	.	TGTGCCAGCAGTTTAGCCACGAGATGGGATGAGCAGTTCTTC	CASSLATRWDEQFF
.	TRBV11-1	TRBJ2-1	TRBD1	TGTGCCAGCAGCCTCCCATCGACTTCCGGGACAGACTATAGCTCCTACAATGAGCAGTTCTTC	CASSLPSTSGTDYSSYNEQFF
few	TRBV10-3	TRBJ2-3	.	TGTGCCATCAGTGAGACCGACAGGGACTATACGCAGTATTTT	CAISETDRDYTQYF
.	TRBV10-3	TRBJ2-3	.	TGTGCCATCAGTGAGTCGGCCCGAACCACAGATACGCAGTATTTT	CAISESARTTDTQYF
few	TRBV7-3	TRBJ2-1	.	TGTGCCAGCAGCTTAACGCCCAAGGCCCTTAGAGAGCAGTTCTTC	CASSLTPKALREQFF
many	TRBV7-9	TRBJ1-2	.	TGTGCCAGCAGCTTAGGCGGGGAGAATGGCTACACCTTC	CASSLGGENGYTF
.	TRBV5-1	TRBJ2-5	.	TGCGCCAGCAGCTCTGGTCAGAACGAGCTTGGGACCCAGTACTTC	CASSSGQNELGTQYF
few	TRBV6-2/TRBV6-3	TRBJ2-7	.	TGTGCCAGCAGTTACTCTTATGGCGGCAGGGCCTACGAGCAGTACTTC	CASSYSYGGRAYEQYF
many	TRBV12-3/TRBV12-4	TRBJ2-2	.	TGTGCCAGCAGTTTTATGAACACCGGGGAGCTGTTTTTT	CASSFMNTGELFF
.	TRBV27	TRBJ2-1	.	TGTGCCAGCAGTTTATTTAGCCCGAAGGGGAGTGAGCAGTTCTTC	CASSLFSPKGSEQFF
few	TRBV6-2/TRBV6-3	TRBJ2-7	TRBD2	TGTGCCAGCATTCCTACTCCCGGGACTAGCATATTCGAGCAGTACTTC	CASIPTPGTSIFEQYF
.	TRBV4-3	TRBJ2-1	TRBD2	TGCGCCAGCAGCCAAGGGCTAGCGGGGCCCTACAATGAGCAGTTCTTC	CASSQGLAGPYNEQFF
.	TRBV9	TRBJ2-1	TRBD2	TGTGCCAGCAGCGCACTAGCGGGAGGTGGGAATGAGCAGTTCTTC	CASSALAGGGNEQFF
few	TRBV27	TRBJ2-7	.	TGTGCCAGCAGTTTACACCCGGCCTACGAGCAGTACTTC	CASSLHPAYEQYF
once	TRBV28	TRBJ2-5	TRBD2	TGTGCCAGCAGTTTAGTAGCGGGATGGGGAGAGACCCAGTACTTC	CASSLVAGWGETQYF
few	TRBV4-2	TRBJ2-1	.	TGTGCCAGCAGCCAAGATCCCACAGTGAATGAGCAGTTCTTC	CASSQDPTVNEQFF
.	TRBV7-9	TRBJ2-7	TRBD1	TGTGCCAGCAGCTTGGGACAGGTGTTCTACGAGCAGTACTTC	CASSLGQVFYEQYF
few	TRBV24-1	TRBJ2-7	.	TGTGCCACAGTCATGAGCAACTCCTACGAGCAGTACTTC	CATVMSNSYEQYF
.	TRBV9	TRBJ2-5	.	TGTGCCAGCAGCGGCGGGCGGGGCCAAGAGACCCAGTACTTC	CASSGGRGQETQYF
many	TRBV4-3	TRBJ2-1	.	TGCGCCAGCAGCGAGGATACAGGGGAGGATGAGCAGTTCTTC	CASSEDTGEDEQFF
.	TRBV20-1	TRBJ2-3	.	TGCAGTGCAAGACCCGTGGGCACAGATACGCAGTATTTT	CSARPVGTDTQYF
.	TRBV7-9	TRBJ2-2	.	TGTGCCAGCAGAATAGGGAGCACCGGGGAGCTGTTTTTT	CASRIGSTGELFF
.	TRBV7-8	TRBJ2-5	.	TGTGCCAGCAGCGCGACGGACAGAGCAAGGGAGACCCAGTACTTC	CASSATDRARETQYF
.	TRBV3-1	TRBJ2-5	.	TGTGCCAGCAGCCCGGGGGATACCGGGGGCCTTTTGGAGACCCAGTACTTC	CASSPGDTGGLLETQYF
few	TRBV4-3	TRBJ2-3	TRBD1	TGCGCCAGCAGCCAAGAGGACAGGAGGACAGATACGCAGTATTTT	CASSQEDRRTDTQYF
many	TRBV12-3/TRBV12-4	TRBJ2-1	.	TGTGCCAGCAGAGACAGGTCCGCCTCCTACAATGAGCAGTTCTTC	CASRDRSASYNEQFF
few	TRBV3-1	TRBJ2-1	TRBD2	TGTGCCAGCAGCCAAACTCTGGGAGCGGGACCATCGGACAATGAGCAGTTCTTC	CASSQTLGAGPSDNEQFF
few	TRBV9	TRBJ2-7	.	TGTGCCAGCAGCGACGGGATTTCCTACGAGCAGTACTTC	CASSDGISYEQYF
.	TRBV4-2	TRBJ2-2	TRBD2	TGTGCCAGCAGCCAAGATCCCCCTAGCGGGATTAACACCGGGGAGCTGTTTTTT	CASSQDPPSGINTGELFF
.	TRBV4-3	TRBJ2-2	.	TGCGCCAGCAGCCAGAGTGCAGGGTCCGGGGAGCTGTTTTTT	CASSQSAGSGELFF
.	TRBV7-6	TRBJ2-1	.	TGTGCCAGCAGCTTATCCCGGGACCCGCTGCCTGAGCAGTTCTTC	CASSLSRDPLPEQFF
few	TRBV12-3/TRBV12-4	TRBJ2-2	.	TGTGCCAGCAGTTTCCTTAGGACCGGGGAGCTGTTTTTT	CASSFLRTGELFF
.	TRBV7-2	TRBJ2-1	.	TGTGCCAGCAGCTTTTGGAGGAATGAGCAGTTCTTC	CASSFWRNEQFF
.	TRBV4-1	TRBJ1-1	.	TGCGCCAGCAGCCAAGGGAGCAGGGGATGGACTGAAGCTTTCTTT	CASSQGSRGWTEAFF
.	TRBV28	TRBJ2-3	TRBD1	TGTGCCGGCGGACAGGGGGAAAGAAATCGAGATACGCAGTATTTT	CAGGQGERNRDTQYF
.	TRBV5-1	TRBJ2-3	TRBD2	TGCGCCAGCAGCTCGCCGAAGGGACTAGCGGGAGGGCCTTGGACAGATACGCAGTATTTT	CASSSPKGLAGGPWTDTQYF
few	TRBV5-1	TRBJ2-7	.	TGCGCCAGCAGCTTTACGGTGGACTACGAGCAGTACTTC	CASSFTVDYEQYF
.	TRBV3-1	TRBJ2-7	.	TGTGCCAGCAGCCAAGACACGGGGACCCCCTACGAGCAGTACTTC	CASSQDTGTPYEQYF
.	TRBV15	TRBJ2-7	.	TGTGCTACCAGCCCCAGGGATCGCTACGAGCAGTACTTC	CATSPRDRYEQYF
few	TRBV29-1	TRBJ2-5	.	TGCAGCGTTGTTGAGGGCCCAGAGACCCAGTACTTC	CSVVEGPETQYF
many	TRBV7-9	TRBJ2-1	.	TGTGCCAGCAGCGCACAGGGATGGGATGAGCAGTTCTTC	CASSAQGWDEQFF
few	TRBV20-1	TRBJ2-3	TRBD2	TGCAGTGCAGATCGACTAGCGGACCATACGCAGTATTTT	CSADRLADHTQYF
.	TRBV7-9	TRBJ1-3	.	TGTGCCAGCAGGAAAGGGGGAAACACCATATATTTT	CASRKGGNTIYF
few	TRBV5-6	TRBJ2-1	TRBD2	TGTGCCAGCAGCTTGTCGCCCCTCACTAGCGGGGCTTACCAAAGCTCCTACAATGAGCAGTTCTTC	CASSLSPLTSGAYQSSYNEQFF
.	TRBV28	TRBJ2-1	.	TGTGCCAGCAGTCGCTCCTTTGGGGCTAGGACGTTCGATGAGCAGTTCTTC	CASSRSFGARTFDEQFF
.	TRBV7-9	TRBJ2-3	TRBD2	TGTGCCAGCAGTCCCCTGTCGGCGGGAGGGCTTTCCGATACGCAGTATTTT	CASSPLSAGGLSDTQYF
.	TRBV6-2/TRBV6-3	TRBJ2-5	TRBD1	TGTGCCGCTTCGGAGGACAGGCCTTTGGAGACCCAGTACTTC	CAASEDRPLETQYF
few	TRBV4-3	TRBJ1-1	.	TGCGCCAGCAGCCAAGCCCATAACACTGAAGCTTTCTTT	CASSQAHNTEAFF